The 7 T cell receptor beta chains below all came from one sample that was sequenced in a study of a mutant IDH1 vaccine in newly diagnosed glioma. Using immunoSEQ multiplex PCR, the repertoire was profiled, and TCRdb retains in-frame clones only, with some absent. Among roughly 70,000 clones, 65% to 90% were seen once, and the ten largest hold roughly 2.8%. Time point denoted: baseline, week 1 (first vaccination visit). Regarding treatment: pre-vaccination baseline after standard-of-care therapy. The material sequenced was PBMCs, taken from a glioma patient treated with radiotherapy, temozolomide or both. The receptors here all came from a man aged 25-45 years with glioma.

This chain connects TRBV14 to TRBJ2-5; D is ambiguous. Germline V gene sequence: CDR1 SGHDN, CDR2 FVKESK. This CDR3 contains 13 residues. Between the trimmed V and J ends, which lost 6 bases and 2 bases, there was a span of 10 bases. CDR3 sequence reads: CASSFRRQETQYF. In DNA, the CDR3 is TGTGCCAGCAGTTTTCGACGTCAAGAGACCCAGTACTTC.

This clone is a singleton in its sample. The genes are TRBV5-1 and TRBJ2-5; 10 bases align to TRBD1. The CDR3 length is 15 residues. Per the germline V gene, CDR1 is SGHRS and CDR2 is YFSETQ. Trimming at V came to 0 bases and at J to 5 bases, leaving 4 bases not matched to a gene. As DNA, the CDR3 is TGCGCCAGCAGCTTGGGACAGGGGGCCTTCGAGACCCAGTACTTC. Translating it yields CASSLGQGAFETQYF.

The J gene is TRBJ1-1, the V gene TRBV5-1; 9 bases fit TRBD1. The CDR3 has 14 amino acids. CDR1 and CDR2 from the germline V gene are SGHRS and YFSETQ. V was pared by 4 bases and J by 4 bases, with 5 bases of the junction left unmatched. CDR3 coding DNA: TGCGCCAGCAGCCTTACGACAGGGGGCACTGAAGCTTTCTTT. Translation: CASSLTTGGTEAFF.

This chain links TRBV28 with TRBJ2-1; D possibly matches TRBD1 or TRBD2 (6 bases each). This CDR3 spans 13 amino acids. Germline V lookup: CDR1 MDHEN, CDR2 SYDVKM. The V and J ends lost 3 bases and 8 bases respectively, with 11 bases between them. This CDR3 reads CASSFPGGDEQFF. As DNA, the CDR3 is TGTGCCAGCAGTTTTCCCGGGGGCGATGAGCAGTTCTTC.

The rearrangement joins TRBV5-1 to TRBJ2-7, with TRBD2 matching over 8 bases. J gave up 0 bases and V 5 bases, and 7 bases lay outside the gene matches. Germline-derived CDR1 and CDR2 are SGHRS and YFSETQ. This CDR3 has 15 amino acids. This chain's CDR3 is CASSYQRGSSYEQYF. DNA of the CDR3: TGCGCCAGCAGTTATCAGCGGGGGAGCTCCTACGAGCAGTACTTC.

The genes are TRBV4-2 and TRBJ1-5, with D possibly matching TRBD1 (6 bases). V was clipped by 1 base and J by 2 bases, with 12 bases between them. This CDR3 spans 16 amino acids. CDR1 LGHNA and CDR2 YNFKEQ come from the germline V gene. This CDR3 is CASSQAVQGGNQPQHF. CDR3 coding DNA: TGTGCCAGCAGCCAAGCGGTACAGGGTGGCAATCAGCCCCAGCATTTT.

Only one count was recorded for this clone. DNA of the CDR3: TGTGCCAGCAGCTCCCAGGTCGGGGGATTTTCTGAAGCTTTCTTT. Translated: CASSSQVGGFSEAFF. The chain is built from TRBV7-8 and TRBJ1-1; maybe TRBD1 (5 bases). Germline loops: CDR1 SGHVS, CDR2 FQNEAQ. V lost 4 bases to trimming and J lost 6 bases, with 18 bases between them. This CDR3 region has 15 residues.